The 17 T cell receptor beta chains presented below share a single source sample, sequenced in a study of tumor and adjacent non-tumor tissue in lung cancer. TCRbeta libraries were built with three rounds of nested PCR, modified from ARM-PCR. MiXCR, applied by TCRdb to the multiplex PCR reads, yields one record per CDR3 protein. The table shows about 110,000 distinct CDR3 sequences, with approximately 71% occurring only once. No cell sorting was done before RNA was extracted from the tissue. Sequences were obtained from lung tumor tissue. Receptor source: a woman in her sixties with non-small cell lung cancer.

Remarks on this clonotype: Because it lacks the conserved phenylalanine or tryptophan at the end, this CDR3 is likely a read error. No DNA is shown, since the ends of the CDR3 on it are uncertain; the CDR3 is the one TCRdb lists. The J gene is TRBJ2-3, the V gene TRBV5-5. The germline V gene encodes CDR1 SGHKS and CDR2 YYEKEE (reference sequence). The CDR3 is 14 residues long, ends included. This chain's CDR3 is CASSFLENTDTLYL.

About this clonotype: A single base separates this from a much larger clone, so it may be a read error. The chain joins TRBV20-1 to TRBJ2-1; weak D call: TRBD2 (5 bases). Trimming pared 6 bases from V and 5 bases from J, leaving 20 bases between. Germline V gene sequence: CDR1 DFQATT, CDR2 SNEGSKA (reference sequence). The CDR3 is made up of 15 amino acids. CDR3 loop: CSAHRASWADNEQFF. In DNA, the CDR3 is TGCAGTGCCCATAGGGCTAGCTGGGCTGACAATGAGCAGTTCTTC.

This clonotype was recorded once. One junction end disagrees with the germline gene, perhaps due to a read error. The V gene is TRBV11-1, the J gene TRBJ2-7; 13 bases fit TRBD2. There are 15 residues in the CDR3. The germline V gene encodes CDR1 SGHAT and CDR2 FQDESV (reference sequence). CDR3 nucleotide sequence: TGTGCCAGCAGCTTAACTAGCGGGAGGGCCCGCGAGCATTACTTC. Its translation: CASSLTSGRAREHYF.

In the case of this clonotype: One end of the junction does not line up with germline, which may come from a read error. The rearrangement joins TRBV5-4 to TRBJ1-1; D is unclear. Germline values: CDR1 SGHNT, CDR2 YYREEE (reference sequence). The CDR3 consists of 15 residues. CDR3 in amino acids: CPSSPLGGMNTEAFF. CDR3 coding DNA: TGTCCCAGCAGCCCCCTTGGCGGGATGAACACTGAAGCTTTCTTT.

For this clonotype: Germline is not matched at one junction end, which may reflect a read error. This sequence joins TRBV20-1 and TRBJ2-6; D tentatively reads TRBD1 or TRBD2 (6 bases each). This CDR3 region has 15 residues. In germline, CDR1 is DFQATT, CDR2 SNEGSKA (reference sequence). DNA for the CDR3: TGCAGTGCAGGAGGGGGTGACGGTGGGGCCAACGTTCTGGCTTTC. As protein: CSAGGGDGGANVLAF.

This clonotype was recorded a few times. Its ends do not fully match the called genes, so a read error is possible. The chain carries TRBV20-1 and TRBJ1-1, with D unclear. The CDR3 contains 10 residues. Germline loops: CDR1 DFQATT, CDR2 SNEGSKA (reference sequence). CDR3 loop: CSAAPLEALF. The CDR3 DNA is TGCAGTGCCGCTCCTCTCGAAGCTCTCTTT.

About this clonotype itself: The missing conserved phenylalanine or tryptophan at the end of this CDR3 makes a read error likely. The DNA is omitted, as the CDR3 cannot be located on it reliably, and the CDR3 follows TCRdb's listing. V and J are TRBV29-1 and TRBJ2-7; the listed D gene, TRBD1, was not tested against the DNA. The CDR3 numbers 14 amino acids, ends counted. Germline CDR1 SQVTM, CDR2 ANQGSEA. CDR3 sequence: CSVGLGGLPYEQYL.

As for this clonotype: Its ends do not fully match the called genes, so a read error is possible. The rearrangement uses TRBV4-1 and TRBJ2-1; D is possibly TRBD2 (6 bases). The CDR3 is made up of 17 amino acids. Germline values: CDR1 MGHRA, CDR2 YSYEKL. CDR3 coding DNA: TGCGCCAGCAACCAAGACTATTGGTCTAGCGAATACAATGAGCAGTTCTTC. It codes for CASNQDYWSSEYNEQFF.

A note on this clonotype: This is likely a read error, given that the CDR3 carries no conserved phenylalanine or tryptophan at its end. CDR3 coding DNA: TGTGCCAACAGCACCCAACAGGGGATAAACACTGAAGCTTTCTAT. Translating gives CANSTQQGINTEAFY. The rearrangement links TRBV11-3 to TRBJ1-1; 7 nucleotides match TRBD1. This CDR3 is built from 15 residues. Looked up from germline, CDR1 is SGHNT and CDR2 is YENEEA.

V and J are TRBV20-1 and TRBJ1-6; D call uncertain. CDR3 length equals 17 residues. Germline V gene lookup returns CDR1 DFQATT and CDR2 SNEGSKA (reference sequence). Trimming removed 2 bases from V and 4 bases from J, with 18 bases in between. The CDR3 nucleotides read TGCAGTGCTAGATATAATACCCTTGCAGTATATAATTCACCCCTCCACTTT. This sequence encodes CSARYNTLAVYNSPLHF.

This clonotype is categorized as medium-sized. V usage is TRBV6-2 or TRBV6-3 and J usage is TRBJ2-7; no reliable D call. Trimming took off 6 bases at V and 2 bases at J, with 5 bases between the two ends. Germline values: CDR1 MNHEY, CDR2 SVGEGT. The CDR3 consists of 11 residues. The CDR3 region is CASSNTYEQYF. CDR3 nucleotides: TGTGCCAGCAGCAATACCTACGAGCAGTACTTC.

Details on this clonotype: The junction shows a germline mismatch at one end, possibly a read error. The chain combines TRBV5-4 with TRBJ2-2, with D possibly being TRBD1 (5 bases). CDR1 SGHNT and CDR2 YYREEE come from the germline V gene (reference sequence). This CDR3 comprises 14 residues. The CDR3 loop is CASSSRQDTGELFF. The DNA of the CDR3 is TGTGCCAGCAGCTCAAGGCAGGACACGGGGGAGCTGTTTTTT. The full variable domain, in which reference TRBV5-4 and TRBJ2-2 provide the parts outside the CDR3, is ETGVTQSPTHLIKTRGQQVTLRCSSQSGHNTVSWYQQALGQGPQFIFQYYREEENGRGNFPPRFSGLQFPNYSSELNVNALELDDSALYLCASSSRQDTGELFFGEGSRLTVL.

Details on this clonotype: Its ends do not fully match the called genes, so a read error is possible. J is TRBJ2-2 and V is TRBV6-2 or TRBV6-3; D possibly corresponds to TRBD2 (5 bases). This CDR3 has 17 amino acids. Per germline, CDR1 MNHEY and CDR2 SVGEGT. CDR3 sequence (DNA): TGTCCCAGCAGTTACGCCCAACAGAGGGCCAACACAGGGGAGCTGTTTTTT. Its translation: CPSSYAQQRANTGELFF.

As regards this clonotype: A much larger clone lies one base from this, so it may be a read error. This chain connects TRBV14 to TRBJ2-3, with 9 positions matching TRBD1. Trimming cost V 2 bases and J 11 bases; bases outside gene matches: 8. The CDR3 totals 14 residues. Germline CDR1 SGHDN, CDR2 FVKESK. The CDR3 region has the DNA TGTGCCAGCAGCCAAACAGGGACAGGGAATATGCAGTATTTT. Residues: CASSQTGTGNMQYF. The full variable domain, in which reference TRBV14 and TRBJ2-3 provide the parts outside the CDR3, is EAGVTQFPSHSVIEKGQTVTLRCDPISGHDNLYWYRRVMGKEIKFLLHFVKESKQDESGMPNNRFLAERTGGTYSTLKVQPAELEDSGVYFCASSQTGTGNMQYFGPGTRLTVL.

About this clonotype: Since no conserved phenylalanine or tryptophan closes the CDR3, a read error is the likely cause. V and J are TRBV6-1 and TRBJ1-1; 8 bases line up with TRBD1. CDR1 MNHNS and CDR2 SASEGT come from the germline V gene. The CDR3 loop spans 13 amino acids. The CDR3 protein is CASETDRGTEAFV. The CDR3 coding sequence is TGTGCTAGCGAAACCGACAGGGGAACTGAAGCTTTCGTT.

This clonotype was found many times. The chain links TRBV28 to TRBJ1-2; D possibly corresponds to TRBD1 (5 bases). The CDR3 sequence is 16 residues long. CDR1 is MDHEN, CDR2 SYDVKM, per germline. V was clipped by 4 bases and J by 2 bases, with 17 bases between them. The CDR3 is CASSSIGDRQNYGYTF. CDR3 in DNA: TGTGCCAGCAGTTCTATAGGGGACCGACAGAACTATGGCTACACCTTC.

The chain recombines TRBV11-1 with TRBJ2-1; 8 nucleotides match TRBD1. Gene TRBJ2-7 matches the end of the DNA better, so the J call may be wrong. The CDR3 spans 15 residues. CDR1 is SGHAT and CDR2 is FQDESV in the germline V gene (reference sequence). The CDR3 is CASSLLGTGFNEQYF. In nucleotides, the CDR3 is TGTGCCAGCAGCTTACTGGGGACAGGTTTTAATGAGCAGTACTTC.